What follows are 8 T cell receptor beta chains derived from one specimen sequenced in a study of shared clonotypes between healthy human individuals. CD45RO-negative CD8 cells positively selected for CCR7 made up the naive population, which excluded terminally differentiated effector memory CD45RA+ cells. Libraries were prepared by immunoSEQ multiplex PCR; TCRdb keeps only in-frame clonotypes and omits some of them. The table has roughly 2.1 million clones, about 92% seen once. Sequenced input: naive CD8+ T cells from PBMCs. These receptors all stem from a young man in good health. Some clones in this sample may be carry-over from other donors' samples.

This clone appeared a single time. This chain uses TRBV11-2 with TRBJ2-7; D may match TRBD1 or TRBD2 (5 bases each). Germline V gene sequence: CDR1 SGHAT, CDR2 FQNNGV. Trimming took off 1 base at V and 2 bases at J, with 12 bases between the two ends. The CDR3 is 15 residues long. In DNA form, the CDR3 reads TGTGCCAGCAGCTTAGGAGGGGCCGCAACCTACGAGCAGTACTTC. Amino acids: CASSLGGAATYEQYF.

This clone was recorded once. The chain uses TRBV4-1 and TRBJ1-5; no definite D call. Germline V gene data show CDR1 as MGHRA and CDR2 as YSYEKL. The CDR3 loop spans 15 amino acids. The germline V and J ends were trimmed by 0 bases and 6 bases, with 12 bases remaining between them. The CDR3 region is CASSQERITAQPQHF. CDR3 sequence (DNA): TGCGCCAGCAGCCAAGAGAGGATAACGGCTCAGCCCCAGCATTTT.

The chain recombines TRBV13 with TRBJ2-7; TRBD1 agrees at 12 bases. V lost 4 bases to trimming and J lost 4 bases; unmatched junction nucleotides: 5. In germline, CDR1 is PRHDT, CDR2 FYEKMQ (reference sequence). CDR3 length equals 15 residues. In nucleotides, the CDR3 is TGTGCCAGCAGCTCCCGGGGACAGGGGGCGTACGAGCAGTACTTC. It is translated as CASSSRGQGAYEQYF.

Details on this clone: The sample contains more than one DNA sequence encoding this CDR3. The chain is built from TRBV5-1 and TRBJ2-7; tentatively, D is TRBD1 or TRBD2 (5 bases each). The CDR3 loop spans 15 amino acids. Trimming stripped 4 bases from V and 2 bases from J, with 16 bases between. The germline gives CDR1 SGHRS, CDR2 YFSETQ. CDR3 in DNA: TGCGCCAGCAGCATTACCGGGACCGGGGCCTACGAGCAGTACTTC. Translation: CASSITGTGAYEQYF.

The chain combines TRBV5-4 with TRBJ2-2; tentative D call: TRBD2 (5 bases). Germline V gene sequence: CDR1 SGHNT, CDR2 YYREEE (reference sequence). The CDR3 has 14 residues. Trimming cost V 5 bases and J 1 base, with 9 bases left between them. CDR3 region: CASRLGGNTGELFF. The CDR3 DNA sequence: TGTGCCAGCAGACTCGGAGGGAACACCGGGGAGCTGTTTTTT.

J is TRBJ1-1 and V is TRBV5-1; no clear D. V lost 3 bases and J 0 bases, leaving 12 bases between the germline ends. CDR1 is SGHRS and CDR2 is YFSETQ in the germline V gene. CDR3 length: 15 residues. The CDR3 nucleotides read TGCGCCAGCAGCTGGGTCGAGGTGATGAACACTGAAGCTTTCTTT. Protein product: CASSWVEVMNTEAFF.

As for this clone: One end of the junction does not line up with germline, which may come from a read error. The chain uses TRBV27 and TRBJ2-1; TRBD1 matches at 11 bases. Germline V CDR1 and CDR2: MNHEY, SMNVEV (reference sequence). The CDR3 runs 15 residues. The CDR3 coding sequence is TGTGCCAGCAGTTTAGGGACAGGGGGTTACAGTGAGCAGTTCTTC. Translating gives CASSLGTGGYSEQFF.

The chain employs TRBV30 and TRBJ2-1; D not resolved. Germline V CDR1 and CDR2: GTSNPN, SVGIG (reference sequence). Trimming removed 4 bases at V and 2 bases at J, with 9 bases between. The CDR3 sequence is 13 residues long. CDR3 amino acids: CAWITKTYNEQFF. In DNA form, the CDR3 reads TGTGCCTGGATTACGAAAACCTACAATGAGCAGTTCTTC.